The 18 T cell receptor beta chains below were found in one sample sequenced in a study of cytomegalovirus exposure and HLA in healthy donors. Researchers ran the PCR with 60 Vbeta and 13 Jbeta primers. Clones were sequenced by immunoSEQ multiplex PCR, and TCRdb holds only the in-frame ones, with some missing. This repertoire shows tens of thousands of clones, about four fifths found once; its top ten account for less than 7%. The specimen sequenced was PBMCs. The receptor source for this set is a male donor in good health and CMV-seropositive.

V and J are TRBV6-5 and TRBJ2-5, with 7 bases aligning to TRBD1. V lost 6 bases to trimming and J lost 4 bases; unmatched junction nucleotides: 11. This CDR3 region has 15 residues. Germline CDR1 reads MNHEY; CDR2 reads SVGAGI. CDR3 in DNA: TGTGCCAGCAGCCGCCCCTCCACAGGGGTAGAGACCCAGTACTTC. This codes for CASSRPSTGVETQYF.

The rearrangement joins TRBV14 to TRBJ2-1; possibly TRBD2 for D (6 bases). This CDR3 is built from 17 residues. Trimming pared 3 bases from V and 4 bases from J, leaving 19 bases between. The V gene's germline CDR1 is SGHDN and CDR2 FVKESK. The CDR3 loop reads CASSHATAGQPYNEQFF. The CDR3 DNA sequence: TGTGCCAGCAGCCATGCAACAGCGGGCCAACCTTACAATGAGCAGTTCTTC.

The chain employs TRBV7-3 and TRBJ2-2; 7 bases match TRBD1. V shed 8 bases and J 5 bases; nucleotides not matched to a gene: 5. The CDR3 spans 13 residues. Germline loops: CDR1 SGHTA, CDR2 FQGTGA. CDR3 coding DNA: TGTGCCAGCGCTCAACAGGGGACCGGGGAGCTGTTTTTT. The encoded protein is CASAQQGTGELFF.

The CDR3 reads CAITGEPGLFSYEQYF. The CDR3 DNA is TGTGCTATCACGGGGGAGCCGGGACTCTTCTCCTACGAGCAGTACTTC. The chain has TRBV2 and TRBJ2-7; TRBD2 might be the D (6 bases). The CDR3 is 16 amino acids. Germline values: CDR1 SNHLY, CDR2 FYNNEI.

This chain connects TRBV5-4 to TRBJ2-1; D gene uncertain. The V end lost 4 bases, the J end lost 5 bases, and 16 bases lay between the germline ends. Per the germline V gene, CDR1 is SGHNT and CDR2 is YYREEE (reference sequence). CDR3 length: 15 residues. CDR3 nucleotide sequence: TGTGCCAGCAGCCCCGGGTCAAACCCGAACAATGAGCAGTTCTTC. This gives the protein CASSPGSNPNNEQFF.

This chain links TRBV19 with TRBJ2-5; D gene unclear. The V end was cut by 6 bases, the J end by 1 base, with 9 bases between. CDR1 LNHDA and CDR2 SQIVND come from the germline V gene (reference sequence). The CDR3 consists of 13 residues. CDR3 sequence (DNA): TGTGCCAGTAGGGCGGAGTCCCAAGAGACCCAGTACTTC. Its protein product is CASRAESQETQYF.

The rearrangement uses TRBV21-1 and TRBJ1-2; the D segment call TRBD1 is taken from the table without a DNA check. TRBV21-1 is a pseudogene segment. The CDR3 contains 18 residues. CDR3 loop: CASSTKDPSDRTNYGYTF. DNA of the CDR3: TGTGCCAGCAGCACAAAAGACCCCTCGGACAGAACTAACTATGGCTACACCTTC.

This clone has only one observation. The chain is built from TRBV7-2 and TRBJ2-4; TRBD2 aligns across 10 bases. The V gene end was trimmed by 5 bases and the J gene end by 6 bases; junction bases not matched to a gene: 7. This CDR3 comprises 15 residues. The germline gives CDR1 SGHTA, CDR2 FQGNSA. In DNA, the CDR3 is TGTGCCAGCAGCCCCCGGGCTAGCGGGGGAAACATTCAGTACTTC. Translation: CASSPRASGGNIQYF.

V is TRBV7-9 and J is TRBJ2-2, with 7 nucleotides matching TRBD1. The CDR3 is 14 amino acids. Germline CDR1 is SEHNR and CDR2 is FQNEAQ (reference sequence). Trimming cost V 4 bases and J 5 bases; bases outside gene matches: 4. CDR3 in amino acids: CASSSDRETGELFF. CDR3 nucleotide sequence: TGTGCCAGCAGCTCCGACAGGGAAACCGGGGAGCTGTTTTTT.

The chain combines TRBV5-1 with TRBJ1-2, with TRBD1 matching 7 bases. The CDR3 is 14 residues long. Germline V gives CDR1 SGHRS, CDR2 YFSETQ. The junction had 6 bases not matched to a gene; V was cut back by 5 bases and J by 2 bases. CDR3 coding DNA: TGCGCCAGCAGGAGGGGACAGAAAAACTATGGCTACACCTTC. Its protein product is CASRRGQKNYGYTF.

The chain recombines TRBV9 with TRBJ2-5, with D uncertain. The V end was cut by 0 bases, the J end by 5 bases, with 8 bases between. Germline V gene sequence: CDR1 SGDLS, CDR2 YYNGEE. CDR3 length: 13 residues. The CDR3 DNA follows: TGTGCCAGCAGCGTAGCTCAGTGGGAGACCCAGTACTTC. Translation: CASSVAQWETQYF.

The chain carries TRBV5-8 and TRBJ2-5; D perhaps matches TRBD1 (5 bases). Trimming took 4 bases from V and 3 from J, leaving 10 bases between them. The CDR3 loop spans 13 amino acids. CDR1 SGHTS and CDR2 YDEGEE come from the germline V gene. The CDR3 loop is CASSARQKETQYF. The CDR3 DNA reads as TGTGCCAGCAGCGCGAGACAGAAAGAGACCCAGTACTTC.

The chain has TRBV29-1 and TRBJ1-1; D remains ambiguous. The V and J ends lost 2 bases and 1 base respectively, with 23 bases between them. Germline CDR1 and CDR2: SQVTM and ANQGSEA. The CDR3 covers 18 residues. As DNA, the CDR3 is TGCAGCGTTGAACCGGGTTCGGCGGGTATCAATCCGAACACTGAAGCTTTCTTT. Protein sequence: CSVEPGSAGINPNTEAFF.

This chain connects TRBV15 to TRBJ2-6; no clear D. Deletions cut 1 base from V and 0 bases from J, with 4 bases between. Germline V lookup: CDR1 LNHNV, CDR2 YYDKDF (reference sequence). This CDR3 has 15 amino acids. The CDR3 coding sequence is TGTGCCACCAGCAGAGCGGGCTCTGGGGCCAACGTCCTGACTTTC. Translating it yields CATSRAGSGANVLTF.

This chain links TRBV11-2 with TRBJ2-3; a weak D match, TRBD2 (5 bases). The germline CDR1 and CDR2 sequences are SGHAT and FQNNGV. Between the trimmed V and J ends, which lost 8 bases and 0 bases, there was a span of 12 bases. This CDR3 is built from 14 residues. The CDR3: CASQRSPSTDTQYF. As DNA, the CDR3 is TGTGCCAGCCAGCGGAGCCCAAGCACAGATACGCAGTATTTT.

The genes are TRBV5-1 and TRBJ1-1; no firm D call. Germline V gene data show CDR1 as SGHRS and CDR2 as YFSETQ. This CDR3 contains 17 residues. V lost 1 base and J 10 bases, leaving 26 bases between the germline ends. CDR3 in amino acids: CASSLFTTAVSLGVAFF. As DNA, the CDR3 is TGCGCCAGCAGCTTGTTTACTACGGCCGTATCCCTCGGCGTAGCTTTCTTT.

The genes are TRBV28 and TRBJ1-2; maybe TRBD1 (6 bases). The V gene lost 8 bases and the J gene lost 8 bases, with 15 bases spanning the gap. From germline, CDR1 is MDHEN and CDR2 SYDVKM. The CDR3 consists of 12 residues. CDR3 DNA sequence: TGTGCCAGCGAAACACAGGGCGGCGGCTACACCTTC. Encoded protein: CASETQGGGYTF.

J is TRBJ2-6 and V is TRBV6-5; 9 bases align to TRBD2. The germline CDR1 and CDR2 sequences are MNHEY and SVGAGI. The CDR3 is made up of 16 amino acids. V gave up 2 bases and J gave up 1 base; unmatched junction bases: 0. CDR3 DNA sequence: TGTGCCAGCAGTTACAGCGGGGGGTCTGGGGCCAACGTCCTGACTTTC. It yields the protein CASSYSGGSGANVLTF.